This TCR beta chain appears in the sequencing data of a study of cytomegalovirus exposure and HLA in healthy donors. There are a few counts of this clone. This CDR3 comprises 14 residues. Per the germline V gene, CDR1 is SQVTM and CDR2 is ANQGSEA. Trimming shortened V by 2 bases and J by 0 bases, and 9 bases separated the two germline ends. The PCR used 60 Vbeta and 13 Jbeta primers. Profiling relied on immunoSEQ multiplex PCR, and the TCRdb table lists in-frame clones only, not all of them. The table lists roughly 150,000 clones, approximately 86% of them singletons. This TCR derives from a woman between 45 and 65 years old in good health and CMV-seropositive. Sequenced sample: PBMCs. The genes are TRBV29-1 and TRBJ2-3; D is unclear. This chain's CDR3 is CSVEHQTSTDTQYF. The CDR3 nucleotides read TGCAGCGTTGAACATCAGACAAGCACAGATACGCAGTATTTT.